Presented here are 10 T cell receptor beta chains from one specimen sequenced in a study of T cell responses to AZD1222 COVID-19 vaccine (dated by TCRdb to about 2021). The library was obtained by the immunoSEQ multiplex PCR assay. TCRdb provides this immuneACCESS table in a form limited to in-frame rearrangements. Some clones are lacking; in checked studies, under half of them reflect an unresolved V gene, and why the rest are absent is not known. The sample table holds about 130,000 clones, of which less than 90% were seen once. The leading ten clones occupy roughly 4% of the sample. The time point label here, explained by the study, means: baseline before first vaccination. Material: peripheral blood, obtained on day 0 of AZD1222 vaccination. These receptors all stem from an adult in good health.

The gene calls are TRBV5-1 and TRBJ1-6; the D is unclear. CDR1 and CDR2 (germline): SGHRS, YFSETQ. V shed 0 bases and J shed 10 bases, with 20 bases lying between them. The CDR3 has 17 amino acids. Written as DNA, the CDR3 is TGCGCCAGCAGCTTGGCCCCTGTGTCAGAACCTATCTCACCCCTCCACTTT. Protein: CASSLAPVSEPISPLHF. The whole variable domain, remainder taken from reference TRBV5-1 and TRBJ1-6, is KAGVTQTPRYLIKTRGQQVTLSCSPISGHRSVSWYQQTPGQGLQFLFEYFSETQRNKGNFPGRFSGRQFSNSRSEMNVSTLELGDSALYLCASSLAPVSEPISPLHFGNGTRLTVT.

The rearrangement links TRBV2 to TRBJ1-5; D ambiguous. CDR3 length: 14 residues. Trimming took off 4 bases at V and 3 bases at J, with 10 bases between the two ends. Germline V gene lookup returns CDR1 SNHLY and CDR2 FYNNEI. The CDR3 DNA follows: TGTGCCAGCAGTGTCAGGAGGGACAATCAGCCCCAGCATTTT. As protein: CASSVRRDNQPQHF.

The gene calls are TRBV5-4 and TRBJ2-7; D is uncertain. Germline V gene sequence: CDR1 SGHNT, CDR2 YYREEE (reference sequence). V lost 4 bases to trimming and J lost 0 bases, with 11 bases between them. The length of the CDR3 is 14 residues. CDR3 coding DNA: TGTGCCAGCAGCATGGGCCTAACCTCCTACGAGCAGTACTTC. Residues: CASSMGLTSYEQYF.

The J gene is TRBJ1-2, the V gene TRBV12-5, with a tentative D call TRBD1 (6 bases). Per the germline V gene, CDR1 is LGHNT and CDR2 is FRNRAP. Trimming stripped 4 bases from V and 6 bases from J, with 15 bases between. The CDR3 length is 14 residues. In DNA, the CDR3 is TGTGCTAGTGGTTCAGGGGCGCAGTCCCATGGCTACACCTTC. Protein: CASGSGAQSHGYTF.

The chain employs TRBV15 and TRBJ1-4; the match to TRBD1 covers 8 bases. J was trimmed by 7 bases and V by 3 bases; bases with no gene match: 7. The CDR3 contains 15 residues. Germline loops: CDR1 LNHNV, CDR2 YYDKDF (reference sequence). The CDR3 loop is CATSRLTGAGEKLFF. CDR3 nucleotides: TGTGCCACCAGCAGGTTGACAGGGGCGGGTGAAAAACTGTTTTTT.

The CDR3 protein is CASSGTGADEQFF. DNA of the CDR3: TGCGCCAGCAGCGGGACAGGGGCCGATGAGCAGTTCTTC. The chain employs TRBV5-1 and TRBJ2-1; 10 positions agree with TRBD1. V lost 4 bases, J lost 8 bases, and 3 bases stayed unmatched. CDR1 SGHRS and CDR2 YFSETQ come from the germline V gene. There are 13 residues in the CDR3. Using reference TRBV5-1 and TRBJ2-1 for the parts outside the CDR3, the full variable domain is KAGVTQTPRYLIKTRGQQVTLSCSPISGHRSVSWYQQTPGQGLQFLFEYFSETQRNKGNFPGRFSGRQFSNSRSEMNVSTLELGDSALYLCASSGTGADEQFFGPGTRLTVL.

The chain uses TRBV24-1 and TRBJ2-2, with TRBD2 as a possible D gene (6 bases). The CDR3 is 18 amino acids. Germline CDR1 reads KGHDR; CDR2 reads SFDVKD. V was clipped by 2 bases and J by 4 bases, with 19 bases between them. CDR3 loop: CATSDSIDWLGGTGELFF. Written as DNA, the CDR3 is TGTGCCACCAGTGATTCGATAGACTGGCTGGGGGGCACCGGGGAGCTGTTTTTT.

The chain joins TRBV13 to TRBJ1-1; TRBD1 agrees at 11 bases. Germline values: CDR1 PRHDT, CDR2 FYEKMQ (reference sequence). After removal of 6 bases from V and 2 bases from J, the junction contained 11 bases not matched to a gene. The CDR3 has 17 residues. This CDR3 is CASSFLPGQGANTEAFF. The DNA of the CDR3 is TGTGCCAGCAGTTTTTTACCCGGACAGGGGGCAAACACTGAAGCTTTCTTT.

The chain combines TRBV7-2 with TRBJ2-5; TRBD2 might be the D (7 bases). CDR1 and CDR2 from the germline V gene are SGHTA and FQGNSA. The V gene lost 6 bases and the J gene lost 9 bases, with 23 bases spanning the gap. CDR3 length: 15 amino acids. The CDR3: CASRLQGLAGAAQYF. The CDR3 coding sequence is TGTGCCAGCAGACTACAGGGTTTAGCGGGTGCGGCCCAGTACTTC.

The chain has TRBV4-3 and TRBJ1-2; 8 bases align to TRBD1. The CDR3 runs 16 residues. V lost 4 bases, J lost 0 bases, and 7 bases stayed unmatched. Germline V gives CDR1 LGHNA, CDR2 YSLEER. Written as DNA, the CDR3 is TGCGCCAGCAGCCCGCGGACAGGGATGACTAACTATGGCTACACCTTC. This translates into CASSPRTGMTNYGYTF.